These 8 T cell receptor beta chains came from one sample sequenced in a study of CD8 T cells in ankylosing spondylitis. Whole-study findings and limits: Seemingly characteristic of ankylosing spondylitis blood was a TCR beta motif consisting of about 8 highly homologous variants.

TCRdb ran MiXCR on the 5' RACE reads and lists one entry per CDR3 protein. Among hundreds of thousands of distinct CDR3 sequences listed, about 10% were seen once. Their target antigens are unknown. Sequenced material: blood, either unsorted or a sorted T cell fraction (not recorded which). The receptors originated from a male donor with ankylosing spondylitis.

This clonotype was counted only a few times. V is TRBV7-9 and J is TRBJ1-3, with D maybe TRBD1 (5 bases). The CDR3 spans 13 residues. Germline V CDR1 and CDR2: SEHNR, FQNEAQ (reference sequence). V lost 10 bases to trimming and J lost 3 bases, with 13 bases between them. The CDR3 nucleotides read TGTGCCACCCGACGGGGCAGTGGAAACACCATATATTTT. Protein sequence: CATRRGSGNTIYF.

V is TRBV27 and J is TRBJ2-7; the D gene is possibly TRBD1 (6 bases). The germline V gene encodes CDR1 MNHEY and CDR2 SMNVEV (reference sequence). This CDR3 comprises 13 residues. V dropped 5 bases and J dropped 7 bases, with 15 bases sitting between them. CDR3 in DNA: TGTGCCAGCAGTGCTGCAGGGGCGTGGGAGCAGTACTTC. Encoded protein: CASSAAGAWEQYF.

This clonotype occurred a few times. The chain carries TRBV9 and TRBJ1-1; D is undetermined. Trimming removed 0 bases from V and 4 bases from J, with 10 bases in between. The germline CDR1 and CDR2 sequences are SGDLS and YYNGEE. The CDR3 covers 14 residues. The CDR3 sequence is CASSVVAGPTEAFF. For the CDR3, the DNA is TGTGCCAGCAGCGTAGTGGCAGGACCCACTGAAGCTTTCTTT.

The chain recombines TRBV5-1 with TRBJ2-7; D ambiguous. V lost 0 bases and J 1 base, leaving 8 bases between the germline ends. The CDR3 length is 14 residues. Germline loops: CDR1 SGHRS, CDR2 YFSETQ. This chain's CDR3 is CASSLEEASYEQYF. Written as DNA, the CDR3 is TGCGCCAGCAGCTTGGAAGAGGCGTCCTACGAGCAGTACTTC.

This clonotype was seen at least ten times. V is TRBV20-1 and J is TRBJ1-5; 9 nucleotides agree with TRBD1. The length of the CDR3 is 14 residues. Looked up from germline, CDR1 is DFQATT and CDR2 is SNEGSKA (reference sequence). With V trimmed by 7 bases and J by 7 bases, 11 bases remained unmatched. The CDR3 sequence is CSVWGQGSKQPQHF. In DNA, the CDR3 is TGCAGTGTATGGGGACAGGGATCTAAGCAGCCCCAGCATTTT.

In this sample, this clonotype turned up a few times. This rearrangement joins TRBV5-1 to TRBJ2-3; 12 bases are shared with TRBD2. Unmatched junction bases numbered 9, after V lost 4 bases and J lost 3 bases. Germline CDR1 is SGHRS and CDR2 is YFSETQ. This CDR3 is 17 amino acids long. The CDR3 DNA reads TGCGCCAGCAGCGCCGTGCCCACTAGCGGGGGGACAGATACGCAGTATTTT. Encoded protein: CASSAVPTSGGTDTQYF.

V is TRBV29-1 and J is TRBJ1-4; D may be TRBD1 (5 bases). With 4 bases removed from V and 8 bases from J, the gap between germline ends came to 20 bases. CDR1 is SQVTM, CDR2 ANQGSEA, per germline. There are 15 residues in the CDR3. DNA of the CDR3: TGCAGCGTTGGAGAGGGGCCCAGGATAGAAGAAAAACTGTTTTTT. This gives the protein CSVGEGPRIEEKLFF.

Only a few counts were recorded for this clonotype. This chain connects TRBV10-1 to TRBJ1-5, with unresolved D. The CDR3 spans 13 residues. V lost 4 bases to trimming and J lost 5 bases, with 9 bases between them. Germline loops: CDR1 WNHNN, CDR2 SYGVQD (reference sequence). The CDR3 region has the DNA TGCGCCAGCAGTGGCCAGTTTGATCAGCCCCAGCATTTT. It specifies CASSGQFDQPQHF.